The 15 T cell receptor beta chains below come from one sample, sequenced in a study of T cell repertoires in cytomegalovirus infection. From the reads, TCRdb called clonotypes with MiXCR, one entry per CDR3 protein. Of 150,000 to 200,000 distinct CDR3 sequences in the sample, 17% are singletons; the top ten hold around 20%. Source material: CD8+ T cells from PBMCs. The receptor set was obtained from a human donor in good health (CMV status not recorded). Some clones in this sample may be carry-over from other donors' samples.

This clonotype has a count of ten or more. The chain carries TRBV6-1 and TRBJ2-1; D gene uncertain. The V gene lost 5 bases and the J gene lost 8 bases, with 16 bases spanning the gap. CDR3 length equals 14 residues. Looked up from germline, CDR1 is MNHNS and CDR2 is SASEGT. Here the CDR3 reads CASSLRAGNYEQFF. As DNA, the CDR3 is TGTGCCAGCAGTTTAAGGGCCGGAAACTATGAGCAGTTCTTC.

The CDR3 loop is CASSPTVYEQYF. The CDR3 DNA reads TGTGCCAGCAGCCCGACAGTCTACGAGCAGTACTTC. The genes are TRBV12-3 or TRBV12-4 and TRBJ2-7, with D perhaps TRBD1 (5 bases). The CDR3 runs 12 residues. Trimming stripped 6 bases from V and 3 bases from J, with 9 bases between.

The chain carries TRBV7-2 and TRBJ2-4; no clear D. Trimming left V 5 bases short and J 10 bases short, with 9 bases between. Germline V lookup: CDR1 SGHTA, CDR2 FQGNSA. There are 11 residues in the CDR3. CDR3 residues: CASSADRIQYF. In DNA, the CDR3 is TGTGCCAGCAGCGCGGACCGGATTCAGTACTTC.

The CDR3 loop is CASSYGVNTDTQYF. The CDR3 nucleotides are TGTGCCAGCAGTTACGGGGTGAACACAGATACGCAGTATTTT. The V gene is TRBV6-5, the J gene TRBJ2-3; no reliable D call. Trimming took 2 bases from V and 2 from J, leaving 8 bases between them. The V gene's germline CDR1 is MNHEY and CDR2 SVGAGI. This CDR3 comprises 14 residues.

In this sample, this clonotype turned up a few times. The chain carries TRBV20-1 and TRBJ1-5; TRBD1 aligns across 9 bases. J was trimmed by 6 bases and V by 0 bases; bases with no gene match: 9. Looked up from germline, CDR1 is DFQATT and CDR2 is SNEGSKA (reference sequence). The CDR3 sequence is 16 residues long. The CDR3 protein is CSARDRTGVGRQPQHF. In DNA form, the CDR3 reads TGCAGTGCTAGAGATCGGACAGGGGTCGGACGTCAGCCCCAGCATTTT.

This clonotype was observed a few times. V usage is TRBV28 and J usage is TRBJ2-1, with D hard to call. The CDR3 has 16 residues. Germline CDR1 is MDHEN and CDR2 is SYDVKM. Trimming took off 5 bases at V and 0 bases at J, with 14 bases between the two ends. This CDR3 is CASSPDLSVSYNEQFF. Written as DNA, the CDR3 is TGTGCCAGCAGTCCTGACTTATCCGTCTCCTACAATGAGCAGTTCTTC.

CDR3 sequence reads: CSARTVNDYGYTF. CDR3 coding DNA: TGCAGTGCTAGAACAGTGAACGACTATGGCTACACCTTC. The chain recombines TRBV20-1 with TRBJ1-2, with D unresolved. The germline V and J ends were trimmed by 2 bases and 3 bases, with 10 bases remaining between them. Looked up from germline, CDR1 is DFQATT and CDR2 is SNEGSKA (reference sequence). This CDR3 is 13 amino acids long.

The chain carries TRBV28 and TRBJ2-5, with D perhaps matching TRBD1 (6 bases). Trimming took 7 bases from V and 2 from J, leaving 8 bases between them. The germline CDR1 and CDR2 sequences are MDHEN and SYDVKM. CDR3 size: 12 residues. The CDR3 reads CASTTGQETQYF. DNA of the CDR3: TGTGCCAGCACCACAGGGCAAGAGACCCAGTACTTC.

Only a few counts were recorded for this clonotype. This chain joins TRBV7-9 and TRBJ2-6; D not resolved. The CDR3 loop spans 17 amino acids. CDR1 and CDR2 (germline): SEHNR, FQNEAQ (reference sequence). Trimming stripped 1 base from V and 0 bases from J, with 10 bases between. The CDR3 region has the DNA TGTGCCAGCAGCTTAGTCGACACCATCTCTGGGGCCAACGTCCTGACTTTC. This translates into CASSLVDTISGANVLTF.

The chain is built from TRBV29-1 and TRBJ2-1; D is ambiguous. This CDR3 region has 16 residues. Germline V lookup: CDR1 SQVTM, CDR2 ANQGSEA. Trimming cost V 0 bases and J 7 bases, with 19 bases left between them. The CDR3 sequence: CSVEDDYSAMWNEQFF. The DNA for the CDR3 is TGCAGCGTTGAAGATGATTACAGCGCAATGTGGAATGAGCAGTTCTTC.

This chain joins TRBV4-1 and TRBJ2-7; D not certain. Germline V gene data show CDR1 as MGHRA and CDR2 as YSYEKL. Trimming took 0 bases from V and 0 from J, leaving 12 bases between them. The CDR3 has 16 residues. The CDR3 DNA reads TGCGCCAGCAGCCAAGATAGGGCGGATAGCTCCTACGAGCAGTACTTC. This gives the protein CASSQDRADSSYEQYF.

The rearrangement links TRBV6-2 or TRBV6-3 to TRBJ2-5; D gene unclear. CDR1 is MNHEY and CDR2 is SVGEGT in the germline V gene. This CDR3 has 16 amino acids. The V end lost 2 bases, the J end lost 1 base, and 14 bases lay between the germline ends. Here the CDR3 DNA reads TGTGCCAGCAGTTACGGTATAGGATTTTTCCAAGAGACCCAGTACTTC. Translated, it gives CASSYGIGFFQETQYF.

In nucleotides, the CDR3 is TGTGCCAGCAGTGAATGGCAGCTAAGCAATCAGCCCCAGCATTTT. This translates into CASSEWQLSNQPQHF. The gene calls are TRBV6-1 and TRBJ1-5, with D hard to call. This CDR3 region has 15 residues. Deletions cut 2 bases from V and 1 base from J, with 9 bases between. Germline CDR1 is MNHNS and CDR2 is SASEGT.

This clonotype was detected many times. The chain joins TRBV12-3 or TRBV12-4 to TRBJ1-1; D gene uncertain. This CDR3 has 11 amino acids. Trimming stripped 6 bases from V and 5 bases from J, with 7 bases between. CDR3 region: CASSPGTEAFF. In nucleotides, the CDR3 is TGTGCCAGCAGCCCGGGAACTGAAGCTTTCTTT.

This clonotype came up a few times. This rearrangement joins TRBV5-5 to TRBJ1-4; D not resolved. Looked up from germline, CDR1 is SGHKS and CDR2 is YYEKEE (reference sequence). Trimming left V 0 bases short and J 2 bases short, with 14 bases between. The CDR3 contains 17 residues. The CDR3: CASSLAWRKATNEKLFF. CDR3 coding DNA: TGTGCCAGCAGCTTGGCCTGGAGGAAGGCGACTAATGAAAAACTGTTTTTT.